The clone carrying this TCR beta chain showed up just a few times. The antigen is undetermined. The sample originates from a study of beta chain features in type 1 diabetes. Study background: Across all samples, roughly 100,000,000 sorted cells were examined. The study, taken as a whole, reports: People with Type 1 diabetes carried modestly yet significantly shorter TCRB CDR3s in all four CD4+ subsets.

The CDR3 loop spans 19 amino acids. Germline CDR1 and CDR2: SGHRS and YFSETQ. Trimming took 5 bases from V and 0 from J; bases not matched to a gene: 19. The whole isolated RNA underwent reverse transcription, so sequencing captured expressed TCRB transcripts. Repertoires were generated with immunoSEQ multiplex PCR, while TCRdb's copy carries only in-frame clones and drops some. There are over 150,000 clones in the sample; approximately 7.8% occur only once, and 0.94% lies in the top ten. The chain links TRBV5-1 to TRBJ2-7, with 8 positions matching TRBD1. This TCR was recovered from a woman in her 40s with type 1 diabetes. The sequenced sample consisted of central memory CD4+ T cells from blood. In nucleotides, the CDR3 is TGCGCCAGCAGGCCCTTCGGGGCGGACAGGGCTTCGAGCTCCTACGAGCAGTACTTC. It yields the protein CASRPFGADRASSSYEQYF. Variable domain in full (rest from reference TRBV5-1 and TRBJ2-7): KAGVTQTPRYLIKTRGQQVTLSCSPISGHRSVSWYQQTPGQGLQFLFEYFSETQRNKGNFPGRFSGRQFSNSRSEMNVSTLELGDSALYLCASRPFGADRASSSYEQYFGPGTRLTVT.